This record looks at one T cell receptor (beta chain) sequence and its context. These data originate in a study of blood T cell repertoires in COVID-19. Per the original methods: Nucleated cell number was recorded as an estimate derived from reference gene primer amplification. Clones were sequenced by immunoSEQ multiplex PCR, and TCRdb holds only the in-frame ones, with some missing. The DNA was the basis for D and trimming; V, J and clone size are from that table. The sample yields some 140,000 clones, 81% seen once. The CDR3 covers 14 residues. The ends were cut back, 1 base at V and 6 bases at J, with 12 bases in the middle. The germline CDR1 and CDR2 sequences are SGHTA and FQGNSA.

This receptor was obtained from a woman aged 55 to 70 with active or convalescent COVID-19. The sequenced material came from peripheral blood. This chain connects TRBV7-2 to TRBJ1-2; D possibly corresponds to TRBD1 (5 bases). Here the CDR3 reads CASSLDWGVDGYTF. For the CDR3, the DNA is TGTGCCAGCAGCTTAGATTGGGGGGTTGATGGCTACACCTTC.